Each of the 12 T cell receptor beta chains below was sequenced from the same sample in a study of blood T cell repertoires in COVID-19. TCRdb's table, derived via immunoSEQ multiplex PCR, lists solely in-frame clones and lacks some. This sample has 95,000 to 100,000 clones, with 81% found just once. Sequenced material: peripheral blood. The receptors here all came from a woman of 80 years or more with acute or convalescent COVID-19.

The CDR3 is CASRAGPAQHRQDNEKLFF. DNA for the CDR3: TGTGCCAGTCGGGCGGGCCCGGCCCAGCATAGACAGGATAATGAAAAACTGTTTTTT. This rearrangement joins TRBV21-1 to TRBJ1-4; the D call in the table, TRBD1, was not verified against the DNA. TRBV21-1 is classified as a pseudogene. The CDR3 sequence is 19 residues long.

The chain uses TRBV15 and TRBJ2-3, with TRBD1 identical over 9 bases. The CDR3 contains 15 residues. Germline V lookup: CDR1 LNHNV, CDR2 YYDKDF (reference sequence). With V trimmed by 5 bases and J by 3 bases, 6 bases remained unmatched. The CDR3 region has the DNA TGTGCCACCAGCGGCGGACAGGGGCGGACAGATACGCAGTATTTT. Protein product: CATSGGQGRTDTQYF.

This CDR3 is CASSRDWDSPLHF. In DNA form, the CDR3 reads TGTGCCAGCTCACGGGACTGGGATTCACCCCTCCACTTT. V gene TRBV18 combines with J gene TRBJ1-6, with D possibly TRBD1 on 5 matching bases. This CDR3 spans 13 amino acids. Trimming left V 4 bases short and J 8 bases short, with 9 bases between. The germline V gene encodes CDR1 KGHSH and CDR2 LQKENI.

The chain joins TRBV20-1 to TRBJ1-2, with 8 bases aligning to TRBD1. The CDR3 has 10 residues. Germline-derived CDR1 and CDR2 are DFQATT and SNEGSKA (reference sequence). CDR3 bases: TGCAGACCAGACAGGGGTGGCTACACCTTC. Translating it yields CRPDRGGYTF.

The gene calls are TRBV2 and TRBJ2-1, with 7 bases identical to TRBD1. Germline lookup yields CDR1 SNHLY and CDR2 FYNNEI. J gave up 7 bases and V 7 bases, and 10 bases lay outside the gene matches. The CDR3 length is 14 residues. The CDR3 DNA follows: TGTGCCAGCAACGAAATCGGGACAGCAAATGAGCAGTTCTTC. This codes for CASNEIGTANEQFF. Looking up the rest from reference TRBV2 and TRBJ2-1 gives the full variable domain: EPEVTQTPSHQVTQMGQEVILRCVPISNHLYFYWYRQILGQKVEFLVSFYNNEISEKSEIFDDQFSVERPDGSNFTLKIRSTKLEDSAMYFCASNEIGTANEQFFGPGTRLTVL.

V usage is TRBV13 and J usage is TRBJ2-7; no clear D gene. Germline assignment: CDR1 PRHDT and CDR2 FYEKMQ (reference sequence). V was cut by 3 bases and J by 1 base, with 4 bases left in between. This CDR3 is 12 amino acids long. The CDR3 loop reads CASSFRSYEQYV. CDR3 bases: TGTGCCAGCAGCTTCAGGTCCTACGAGCAGTACGTC.

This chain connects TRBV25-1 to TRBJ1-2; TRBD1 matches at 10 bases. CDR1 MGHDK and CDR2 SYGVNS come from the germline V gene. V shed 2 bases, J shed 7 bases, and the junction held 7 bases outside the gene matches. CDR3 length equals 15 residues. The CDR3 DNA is TGTGCCAGCAGTGAAGGCGTCCGGGACAGGGGTGGCTACACCTTC. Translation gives CASSEGVRDRGGYTF.

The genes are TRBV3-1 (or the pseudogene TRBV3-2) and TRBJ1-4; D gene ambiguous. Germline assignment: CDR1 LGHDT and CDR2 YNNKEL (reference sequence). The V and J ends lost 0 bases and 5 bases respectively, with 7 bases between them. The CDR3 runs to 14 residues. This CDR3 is CASSQDWANEKLFF. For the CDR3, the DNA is TGTGCCAGCAGCCAAGATTGGGCCAATGAAAAACTGTTTTTT.

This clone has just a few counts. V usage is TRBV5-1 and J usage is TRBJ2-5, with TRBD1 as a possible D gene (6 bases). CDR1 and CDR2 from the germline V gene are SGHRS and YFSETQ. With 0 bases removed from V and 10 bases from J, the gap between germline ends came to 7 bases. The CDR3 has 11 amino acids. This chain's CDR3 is CASSLGGGQYF. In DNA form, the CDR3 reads TGCGCCAGCAGCTTGGGAGGGGGCCAGTACTTC.

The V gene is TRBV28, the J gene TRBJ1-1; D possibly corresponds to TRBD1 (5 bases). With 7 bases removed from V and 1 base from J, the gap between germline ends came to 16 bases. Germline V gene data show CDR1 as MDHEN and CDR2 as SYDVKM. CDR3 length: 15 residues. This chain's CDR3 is CASTPWEQANTEAFF. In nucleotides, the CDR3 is TGTGCCAGCACCCCCTGGGAACAGGCGAACACTGAAGCTTTCTTT.

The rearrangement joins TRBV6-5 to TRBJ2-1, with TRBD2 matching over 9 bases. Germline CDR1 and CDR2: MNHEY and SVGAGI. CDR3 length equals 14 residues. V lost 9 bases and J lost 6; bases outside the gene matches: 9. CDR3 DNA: TGTGCCAGTTGGGGCCTAGCGGGGCTCAATGAGCAGTTCTTC. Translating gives CASWGLAGLNEQFF.

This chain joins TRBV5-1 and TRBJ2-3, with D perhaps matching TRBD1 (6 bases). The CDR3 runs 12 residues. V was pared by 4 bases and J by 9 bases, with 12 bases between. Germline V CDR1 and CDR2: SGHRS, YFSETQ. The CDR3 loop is CASSEDSDTQYF. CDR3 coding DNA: TGCGCCAGCAGCGAGGACAGCGACACGCAGTATTTT.